The 7 T cell receptor beta chains presented below share a single source sample, sequenced in a study of identical twins. TCRdb reprocessed the 5' RACE reads with MiXCR, giving one entry per CDR3 protein. The sample shows around 570,000 distinct CDR3 sequences, around a tenth of them seen only once. The sample was also reused in another study, on yellow fever vaccine responses in identical twins.

The sequencing sample was made of PBMCs. All receptors come from a young woman in good health.

This clonotype was observed at least ten times. The V and J genes are TRBV5-1 and TRBJ2-3; weak D call: TRBD2 (6 bases). The CDR3 contains 14 residues. Germline values: CDR1 SGHRS, CDR2 YFSETQ. Trimming pared 4 bases from V and 2 bases from J, leaving 11 bases between. As DNA, the CDR3 is TGCGCCAGCAGCGTTAGCGGTAACACAGATACGCAGTATTTT. Its translation: CASSVSGNTDTQYF.

This clonotype was seen ten or more times. V usage is TRBV10-3 and J usage is TRBJ2-1; 7 bases align to TRBD2. The CDR3 sequence is 14 residues long. J was trimmed by 3 bases and V by 9 bases; bases with no gene match: 8. Germline CDR1 is ENHRY and CDR2 is SYGVKD. The CDR3 nucleotides read TGTGCCATTTCCGAGGGAGGGAGCTACAATGAGCAGTTCTTC. Translated: CAISEGGSYNEQFF.

This clonotype was counted between two and nine times. The rearrangement joins TRBV20-1 to TRBJ2-1; no firm D call. The CDR3 runs 12 residues. The germline gives CDR1 DFQATT, CDR2 SNEGSKA (reference sequence). The germline V and J ends were trimmed by 5 bases and 9 bases, with 14 bases remaining between them. The CDR3 DNA follows: TGCAGTGCTTTTGTAGTAGTGGGTGAGCAGTTCTTC. It encodes CSAFVVVGEQFF.

This sequence joins TRBV7-3 and TRBJ2-6; tentatively, D is TRBD2 (6 bases). The V gene lost 1 base and the J gene lost 5 bases, with 12 bases spanning the gap. There are 16 residues in the CDR3. From germline, CDR1 is SGHTA and CDR2 FQGTGA. The CDR3 DNA reads as TGTGCCAGCAGCTTAAATAGCCGCGGGAGGGCCAACGTCCTGACTTTC. Translated: CASSLNSRGRANVLTF.

This clonotype has more than one count but fewer than ten. This chain uses TRBV18 with TRBJ1-5; D gene ambiguous. There are 14 residues in the CDR3. Trimming took 3 bases from V and 5 from J, leaving 11 bases between them. Germline V gene data show CDR1 as KGHSH and CDR2 as LQKENI. CDR3 loop: CASSPSGEYQPQHF. The CDR3 region has the DNA TGTGCCAGCTCACCCTCCGGCGAGTATCAGCCCCAGCATTTT. Based on the CDR3 plus reference TRBV18 and TRBJ1-5, the full variable domain is NAGVMQNPRHLVRRRGQEARLRCSPMKGHSHVYWYRQLPEEGLKFMVYLQKENIIDESGMPKERFSAEFPKEGPSILRIQQVVRGDSAAYFCASSPSGEYQPQHFGDGTRLSIL.

This clonotype came up a few times. This chain connects TRBV27 to TRBJ2-7; no firm D call. The CDR3 runs to 14 residues. CDR1 and CDR2 (germline): MNHEY, SMNVEV (reference sequence). Trimming shortened V by 6 bases and J by 6 bases, and 18 bases separated the two germline ends. CDR3 DNA sequence: TGTGCCAGCAGCCCGGAACCCACCCCCTCCGAGCAGTACTTC. Encoded protein: CASSPEPTPSEQYF.

This clonotype was observed a handful of times. The chain recombines TRBV12-3 or TRBV12-4 with TRBJ2-1, with 8 nucleotides matching TRBD1. Unmatched junction bases numbered 6, after V lost 2 bases and J lost 6 bases. The CDR3 loop spans 15 amino acids. The CDR3: CASSLSGTGGNEQFF. As DNA, the CDR3 is TGTGCCAGCAGTTTATCCGGGACAGGAGGCAATGAGCAGTTCTTC.